This T cell receptor (beta chain) was recorded in a study of spatial heterogeneity in lung cancer (dated by TCRdb to about 2019). Broadly, across the study: Beta-chain transcripts were consistently detected in greater numbers than alpha-chain transcripts, which likely reflects a higher abundance of beta-chain transcripts. Nonsynonymous mutation counts, determined by whole-exome sequencing of tumor tissue, were related to features of the TCR repertoire. A strong correlation was found between TCR transcript counts in tumor regions and a T cell transcriptional module score from matched bulk RNA-seq. Both alpha and beta chains were TCR-sequenced in samples taken at surgery, namely 220 tumor regions, roughly 64 matched nontumor lung samples and over 55 PBMC samples. In non-small cell lung cancer, the study made a quantitative comparison of TCR alpha and beta repertoires among multiple tumor regions, matched nontumor lung and blood. In the raw uncorrected reads, each unique combination of TCR and UMI appeared more than ten times on average.

The junction shows trimming of 5 bases on V and 8 bases on J, and the gene matches do not reach 11 bases of it. In the germline V gene (reference sequence), CDR1 corresponds to SEHNR and CDR2 to FQNEAQ. Its CDR3 holds 15 amino acids, cysteine through phenylalanine. The only DNA kept is the CDR3, 45 bases in frame from the first base. The label giving this sample's time point can be read as: sample taken at primary tumor resection. The donors were about 65 patients from the lung TRACERx cohort who had early-stage, untreated non-small cell lung cancer. For TCR sequencing, whole RNA was extracted from tumor and nontumor lung tissue, or from cryopreserved PBMC samples, and no cell sorting was done. Patients were selected for TCR sequencing only if sufficient RNA was available from at least two tumor regions. Before being selected, tumor and adjacent nontumor lung specimens were reviewed by a lung pathologist.

To prepare the library, 5' RACE was applied. Instrument on record: NextSeq 500. In the TCR library protocol, a unique molecular identifier was attached to each TCR cDNA molecule so that PCR and sequencing errors could be corrected. Concerning the study's data processing: TCR identification, UMI-based error correction and CDR3 extraction were performed with Decombinator tools. Expanded TCRs were defined as those above a frequency of 2 per 1,000, corresponding to the top 1% of the tumor frequency distribution. Expanded tumor TCRs were classed as regional if statistically deemed absent (corrected P<0.05) from at least one tumor region, otherwise ubiquitous. Renyi diversity was computed with the R vegan package after each repertoire had been subsampled 100 times to 5,000 TCRs. CDR3 similarity networks were built from amino acid triplet string-kernel similarity, with CDR3s being connected when pairwise similarity was above 0.82. TCRdb trimmed public reads at Q25 via fastp, called clones via MiXCR and kept in-frame beta chains. Duplicate CDR3 protein sequences are folded into a single record with the most common DNA and genes. The V and J calls were determined by TCRdb, not by the authors. This sample holds some 5,000 distinct CDR3 sequences; under 15% were observed only once. The ten top clones hold just over 15% of the sample.

Broader findings and caveats from the paper: TCR-seq was estimated to cover only roughly 7% of tumor T cells for alpha chains and approximately 13% for beta chains. Additional single-cell paired TCR alpha and beta sequencing was considered necessary to confirm, at a functional level, the hypothesis that regional TCRs recognize regional mutations. A correlation was observed between the number of expanded intratumoral alpha and beta TCRs and the tumor nonsynonymous mutation count. The count of ubiquitous expanded TCRs correlated with the count of ubiquitous nonsynonymous mutations, and the count of regional expanded TCRs correlated with the count of regional nonsynonymous mutations.

The table lists this clonotype with many counts. Its target antigen remains unknown. No base qualities exist here, and no much larger clone lies one base off it. Sequences were derived from lung tumor tissue, sampled at surgery. The clonotype originates from a female donor with early-stage non-small cell lung cancer. The chain was built from TRBV7-9 and TRBJ2-1, and 8 bases in between align with TRBD2. The DNA sequence reads TGTGCCAGCAGCCCAGAACGACTAGCGCTTGATGAGCAGTTCTTC. It codes for CASSPERLALDEQFF.